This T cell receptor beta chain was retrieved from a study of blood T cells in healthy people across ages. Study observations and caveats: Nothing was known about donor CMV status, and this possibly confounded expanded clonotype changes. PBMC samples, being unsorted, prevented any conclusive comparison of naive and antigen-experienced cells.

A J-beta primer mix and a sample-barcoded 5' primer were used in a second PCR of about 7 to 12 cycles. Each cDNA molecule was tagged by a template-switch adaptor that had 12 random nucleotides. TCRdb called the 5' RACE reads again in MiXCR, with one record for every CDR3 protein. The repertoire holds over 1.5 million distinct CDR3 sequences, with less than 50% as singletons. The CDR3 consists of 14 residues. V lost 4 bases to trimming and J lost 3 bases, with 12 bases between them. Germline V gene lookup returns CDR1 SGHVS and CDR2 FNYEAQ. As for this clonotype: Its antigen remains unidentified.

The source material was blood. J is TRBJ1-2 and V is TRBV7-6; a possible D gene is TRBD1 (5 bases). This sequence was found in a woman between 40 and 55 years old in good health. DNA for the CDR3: TGTGCCAGCAGCTCCGGGACGGTCGACTATGGCTACACCTTC. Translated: CASSSGTVDYGYTF.